A selection of T cell receptor beta chains follows, all from one sample in a study of blood T cell repertoires in COVID-19. The method was immunoSEQ multiplex PCR; TCRdb's version includes in-frame clones alone and lacks a portion of them. The repertoire consists of hundreds of thousands of clones, with around 87% occurring once and the leading ten covering 1% to 1.5%. Sequencing input: peripheral blood. These receptors all stem from a man between 65 and 80 years old with acute or convalescent COVID-19. Both conserved end residues are part of each CDR3. D genes are given only for firm matches. Size is omitted from some rows. Given values are once, few, many or a class for expanded clones.

v_gene: TRBV18
j_gene: TRBJ2-1
abundance: NA
d_gene: NA
CDR3aa: CASSPTRSAEQFF
CDR3nt: TGTGCCAGCTCACCCACTCGATCCGCTGAGCAGTTCTTC

v_gene: TRBV6-2/TRBV6-3
j_gene: TRBJ1-1
abundance: NA
d_gene: NA
CDR3aa: CASSDPDRNEAFF
CDR3nt: TGTGCCAGCAGTGACCCCGACAGAAATGAAGCTTTCTTT

v_gene: TRBV28
j_gene: TRBJ1-6
abundance: NA
d_gene: NA
CDR3aa: CASSLNGGRDSPLHF
CDR3nt: TGTGCCAGCAGTTTAAACGGGGGGAGGGATTCACCCCTCCACTTT

v_gene: TRBV2
j_gene: TRBJ1-1
abundance: NA
d_gene: TRBD1
CDR3aa: CASSRDSLFTEAFF
CDR3nt: TGTGCCAGCAGTAGGGACAGTTTATTTACTGAAGCTTTCTTT

v_gene: TRBV4-3
j_gene: TRBJ1-4
abundance: NA
d_gene: NA
CDR3aa: CASSQAGMGEKLFF
CDR3nt: TGCGCCAGCAGCCAAGCAGGGATGGGTGAAAAACTGTTTTTT

v_gene: TRBV6-5
j_gene: TRBJ2-2
abundance: once
d_gene: NA
CDR3aa: CASSLQGNGELFF
CDR3nt: TGTGCCAGCAGTCTACAGGGAAACGGGGAGCTGTTTTTT

v_gene: TRBV7-2
j_gene: TRBJ2-1
abundance: NA
d_gene: NA
CDR3aa: CASSIYNEQFF
CDR3nt: TGTGCCAGCAGCATATACAATGAGCAGTTCTTC

v_gene: TRBV3-1/TRBV3-2
j_gene: TRBJ1-6
abundance: NA
d_gene: NA
CDR3aa: CASSQALGDSPLHF
CDR3nt: TGTGCCAGCAGCCAAGCTCTAGGCGATTCACCCCTCCACTTT

v_gene: TRBV7-2
j_gene: TRBJ1-3
abundance: NA
d_gene: TRBD1
CDR3aa: CASSNRDSSGNTIYF
CDR3nt: TGTGCCAGCAGCAACCGGGACAGCTCTGGAAACACCATATATTTT

v_gene: TRBV27
j_gene: TRBJ2-3
abundance: NA
d_gene: NA
CDR3aa: CASRRPRAGRGPDTQYF
CDR3nt: TGTGCCAGCAGACGGCCGCGGGCGGGGCGGGGTCCAGATACGCAGTATTTT